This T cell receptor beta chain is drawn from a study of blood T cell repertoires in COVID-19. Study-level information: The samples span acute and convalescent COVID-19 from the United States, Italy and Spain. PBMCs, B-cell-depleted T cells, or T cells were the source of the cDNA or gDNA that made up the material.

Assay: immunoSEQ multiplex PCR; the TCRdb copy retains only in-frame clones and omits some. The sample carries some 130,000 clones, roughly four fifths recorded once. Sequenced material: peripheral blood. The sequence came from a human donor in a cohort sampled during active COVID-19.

CDR3 sequence (DNA): TGTGCCAGCAGCCAAGATCCTACAGGGAACTATGGCTACACCTTC. Translated, it gives CASSQDPTGNYGYTF. The gene calls are TRBV4-2 and TRBJ1-2; the D gene is possibly TRBD1 (6 bases). CDR1 LGHNA and CDR2 YNFKEQ come from the germline V gene. The CDR3 is 15 amino acids. Trimming pared 0 bases from V and 2 bases from J, leaving 10 bases between.